This T cell receptor (beta chain) originates from a study of T cells in pancreatic ductal adenocarcinoma. V lost 3 bases to trimming and J lost 0 bases, with 9 bases between them. The V gene's germline CDR1 is SGDLS and CDR2 YYNGEE. The CDR3 is 14 residues long. Selected pancreatic ductal adenocarcinoma patients had undergone surgery without neoadjuvant therapy. The table came from immunoSEQ multiplex PCR; TCRdb's copy has only in-frame clones and leaves some out. Of some 16,000 clones listed, around 90% are singletons. The V call is TRBV9, the J call TRBJ2-5, with D possibly being TRBD2 (5 bases). The TCR originated in a human donor with pancreatic ductal adenocarcinoma. The sample comprised PBMCs. CDR3 sequence reads: CASSAGVDQETQYF. The CDR3 DNA reads as TGTGCCAGCAGCGCCGGGGTAGACCAAGAGACCCAGTACTTC.